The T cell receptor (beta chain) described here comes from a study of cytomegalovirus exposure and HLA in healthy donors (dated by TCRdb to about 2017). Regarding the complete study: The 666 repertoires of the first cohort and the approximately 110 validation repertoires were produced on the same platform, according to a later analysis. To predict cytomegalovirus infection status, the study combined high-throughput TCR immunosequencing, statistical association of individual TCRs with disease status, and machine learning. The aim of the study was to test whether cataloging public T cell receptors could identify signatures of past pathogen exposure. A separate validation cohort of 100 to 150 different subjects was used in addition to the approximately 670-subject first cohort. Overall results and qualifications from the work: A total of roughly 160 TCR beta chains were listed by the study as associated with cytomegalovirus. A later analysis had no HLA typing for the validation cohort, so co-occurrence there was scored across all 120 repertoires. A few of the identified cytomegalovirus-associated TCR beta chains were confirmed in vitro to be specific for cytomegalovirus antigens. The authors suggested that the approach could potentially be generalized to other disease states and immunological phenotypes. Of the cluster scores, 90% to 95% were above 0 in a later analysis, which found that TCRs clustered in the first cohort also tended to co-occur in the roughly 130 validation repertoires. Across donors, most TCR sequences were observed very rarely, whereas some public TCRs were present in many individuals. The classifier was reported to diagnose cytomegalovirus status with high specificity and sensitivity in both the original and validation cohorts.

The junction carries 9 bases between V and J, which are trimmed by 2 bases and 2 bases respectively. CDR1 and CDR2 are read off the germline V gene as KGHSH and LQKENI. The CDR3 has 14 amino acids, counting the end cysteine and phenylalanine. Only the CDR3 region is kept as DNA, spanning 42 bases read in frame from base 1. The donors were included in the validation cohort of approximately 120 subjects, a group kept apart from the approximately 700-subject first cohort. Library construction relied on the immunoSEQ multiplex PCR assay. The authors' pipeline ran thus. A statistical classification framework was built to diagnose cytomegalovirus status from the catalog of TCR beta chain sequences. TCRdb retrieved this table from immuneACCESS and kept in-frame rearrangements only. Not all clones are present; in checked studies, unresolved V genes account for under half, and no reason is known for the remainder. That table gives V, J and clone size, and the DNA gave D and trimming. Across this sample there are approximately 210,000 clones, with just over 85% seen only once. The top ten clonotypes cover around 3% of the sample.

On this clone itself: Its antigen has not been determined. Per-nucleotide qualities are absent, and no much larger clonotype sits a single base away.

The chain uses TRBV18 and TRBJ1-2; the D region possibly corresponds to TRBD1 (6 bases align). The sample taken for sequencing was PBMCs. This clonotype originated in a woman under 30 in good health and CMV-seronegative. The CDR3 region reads CASSPDRKNYGYTF. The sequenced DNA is TGTGCCAGCTCACCAGACAGGAAAAACTATGGCTACACCTTC. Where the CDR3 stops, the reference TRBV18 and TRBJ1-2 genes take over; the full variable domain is NAGVMQNPRHLVRRRGQEARLRCSPMKGHSHVYWYRQLPEEGLKFMVYLQKENIIDESGMPKERFSAEFPKEGPSILRIQQVVRGDSAAYFCASSPDRKNYGYTFGSGTRLTVV.